The present T cell receptor (beta chain) was sequenced within a study of neoadjuvant nivolumab and ipilimumab in lung cancer. Trimming pared 1 base from V and 4 bases from J, leaving 7 bases between. Germline CDR1 and CDR2: SGHAT and FQNNGV. The CDR3 sequence is 13 residues long. Comments on this clone: No antigen is known for it.

Whole-study findings and limits: Resected-tumor TCR richness correlated positively with pretherapy blood richness. TCR receptors were sequenced in few samples.

Method: immunoSEQ multiplex PCR; TCRdb's copy keeps in-frame clones and lacks some. The sample lists 40,000 to 60,000 clones, more than 85% seen once, with over 3.5% in the top ten. This sample comprised blood, obtained before neoadjuvant nivolumab, alone or with ipilimumab. V and J are TRBV11-2 and TRBJ1-1; D is unresolved. This TCR was sampled from an adult with non-small cell lung cancer. Some clones in this sample may be carry-over from other donors' samples. In DNA form, the CDR3 reads TGTGCCAGCAGCTTAGTTCAAGGCACTGAAGCTTTCTTT. This sequence encodes CASSLVQGTEAFF.